A selection of T cell receptor beta chains follows, all from one sample in a study of shared clonotypes between healthy human individuals. Generated by immunoSEQ multiplex PCR, the TCRdb table keeps only in-frame clones and is missing some. Found here are over 2 million clones, roughly 96% of them singletons; the top ten hold roughly 0.13%. The source material was naive CD4+ T cells sorted from blood. These receptors were obtained from a man between 18 and 29 years old in good health. Both conserved end residues are part of each CDR3. D genes are given only for firm matches. Expanded clones get a size class; other rows say once, few or many, or leave the size out.

j_call v_call clone_size d_call cdr3_nt cdr3_aa
TRBJ1-4 TRBV2 - - TGTGCCACCTCGAAGGGCAGGAGCATCCAAACTAATGAAAAACTGTTTTTT CATSKGRSIQTNEKLFF
TRBJ2-1 TRBV5-1 - TRBD1 TGCGCCAGCAGCCCTGGGACAGGGATAAACTTCTTC CASSPGTGINFF
TRBJ1-2 TRBV6-5 - TRBD1 TGTGCCAGCCTACCAAGCCCAGGGGGCCCTGGCTACACCTTC CASLPSPGGPGYTF
TRBJ2-5 TRBV29-1 - - TGCAGCGTTGAAGCGGGGTCTGAGACCCAGTACTTC CSVEAGSETQYF
TRBJ1-2 TRBV4-2 once - TGTGCCAGCAGCTTGGGAGGGGGGTACCTCTATGGCTACACCTTC CASSLGGGYLYGYTF
TRBJ2-5 TRBV7-2 - TRBD2 TGTGCCAGCAGCTTACGCTTTGAGCGGGGGGCTCAAGAGACCCAGTACTTC CASSLRFERGAQETQYF
TRBJ1-2 TRBV28 - - TGTGCCAGCAATAATCCCCCTGGGGGGGCGAGGAGCTACACCTTC CASNNPPGGARSYTF
TRBJ2-3 TRBV4-2 - TRBD2 TGTGCCAGCAGCCGGACTAGCGGGGGGAGGACAGATACGCAGTATTTT CASSRTSGGRTDTQYF
TRBJ1-4 TRBV7-2 - - TGTGCCAGCTCAGCCGCGGGCCCCAGTGCAACTAATGAAAAACTGTTTTTT CASSAAGPSATNEKLFF
TRBJ2-1 TRBV20-1 - - TGCAGTGGGGGACTGTACAATGAGCAGTTCTTC CSGGLYNEQFF
TRBJ2-3 TRBV5-1 - TRBD2 TGCGCCAGCAGCTTGACTAGCGGGAGGGCCGGGGCAGATACGCAGTATTTT CASSLTSGRAGADTQYF
TRBJ1-4 TRBV6-6 - - TGTGCCAGCAGGTCCCCAGCGAGACCGGGGGAAAAACTGTTTTTT CASRSPARPGEKLFF
TRBJ2-7 TRBV5-1 - - TGCGCCAGCAGCTTCCAGGGTCCTTCCTACGAGCAGTACTTC CASSFQGPSYEQYF
TRBJ1-4 TRBV5-1 many TRBD1 TGCGCCAGCAGCTCAACCGGGACAGGGAATAATGAAAAACTGTTTTTT CASSSTGTGNNEKLFF
TRBJ2-5 TRBV7-2 - TRBD2 TGTGCCAGCAGCGCCCGACTAGCGGGGTTCCAAGAGACCCAGTACTTC CASSARLAGFQETQYF
TRBJ1-2 TRBV5-4 - TRBD1 TGTGCCAGCAGCCTACTCGGGACAGGGGTTAACTATGGCTACACCTTC CASSLLGTGVNYGYTF
TRBJ2-3 TRBV30 - TRBD2 TGTGCCTGGAGGGGACTAGCGGGCTATACGCAGTATTTT CAWRGLAGYTQYF
TRBJ2-7 TRBV7-8 few TRBD1 TGTGCCAGCAGCTTTCAAGGGGGCGCGTACGAGCAGTACTTC CASSFQGGAYEQYF
TRBJ2-1 TRBV5-1 - - TGCGCCAGCAGCCGGGCCCAAGGAGTGTTTGATGAGCAGTTCTTC CASSRAQGVFDEQFF
TRBJ2-5 TRBV2 - - TGTGCCAGCAGTGAGCAGGCTAGCAGAGAGACCCAGTACTTC CASSEQASRETQYF
TRBJ2-3 TRBV5-1 - - TGCGCCCCAAAGACTGATTCAGATACGCAGTATTTT CAPKTDSDTQYF
TRBJ1-3 TRBV18 - TRBD1 TGTGCCAGCTCACCCCCGGGACAGGGAAACACCATATATTTT CASSPPGQGNTIYF
TRBJ1-1 TRBV6-5 - - TGTGCCAGCCAACTCCAACAGGGTAACACTGAAGCTTTCTTT CASQLQQGNTEAFF
TRBJ1-2 TRBV28 - TRBD1 TGTGCCAGCAGTTTCCTCGACAGGGGGCCTAACTATGGCTACACCTTC CASSFLDRGPNYGYTF
TRBJ2-2 TRBV7-7 - - TGTGCTAGCAGCTTAGAAGCAGGCTCCCAGACCGGGGAGCTGTTTTTT CASSLEAGSQTGELFF
TRBJ1-5 TRBV21-1 - - TGTGCCAGCAGCACCCAGGTTTCCAATCAGCCCCAGCATTTT CASSTQVSNQPQHF
TRBJ1-1 TRBV7-8 - TRBD1 TGTGCCAGCAGACGACAGACAGGGCTTCGAAACTTGAACACTGAAGCTTTCTTT CASRRQTGLRNLNTEAFF
TRBJ2-7 TRBV6-1 - - TGTGCCAGCAGTGAAGTGGTCAGGAGCTCCTACGAGCAGTACTTC CASSEVVRSSYEQYF
TRBJ1-1 TRBV25-1 few TRBD1 TGTGCCAGCAGTGACGTAGGGACAGGGAGGAACACTGAAGCTTTCTTT CASSDVGTGRNTEAFF
TRBJ2-7 TRBV12-5 - TRBD1 TGTGCTAGTGGCCTTAAGGGACAGAGCTACGAGCAGTACTTC CASGLKGQSYEQYF
TRBJ2-7 TRBV30 - - TGTGCCTGGAGTGTACTGTCGGGCTTGAGTTCCTACGAGCAGTACTTC CAWSVLSGLSSYEQYF
TRBJ1-1 TRBV5-1 - - TGCGCCAGCAGCGCCGTCATGAACACTGAAGCTTTCTTT CASSAVMNTEAFF
TRBJ2-7 TRBV5-4 - - TGTGCCAGCAGCTTGGGAGAGTACGAGCAGTACTTC CASSLGEYEQYF
TRBJ1-5 TRBV2 - TRBD1 TGTGCCAGCAGTGATGGGACAGGGGGCGGTCAGCCCCAGCATTTT CASSDGTGGGQPQHF
TRBJ2-3 TRBV11-2 - - TGTGCCAGCAGCCCATTATTACAGCGCACAGGCGGCACAGATACGCAGTATTTT CASSPLLQRTGGTDTQYF
TRBJ1-4 TRBV5-1 - - TGCGCCAGCAGCTCCGAGGGGGGTAGGAATGAAAAACTGTTTTTT CASSSEGGRNEKLFF
TRBJ2-5 TRBV2 - - TGTGCCAGCAGTGCCAGGGTCCGAGAGACCCAGTACTTC CASSARVRETQYF
TRBJ1-4 TRBV7-2 - - TGTGCCAGCAGCGTTAGCAAGACAGGTTACGAAAAACTGTTTTTT CASSVSKTGYEKLFF
TRBJ2-7 TRBV28 once - TGTGCCAGCGCTCCCGGGACTCCCCCTTACGAGCAGTACTTC CASAPGTPPYEQYF
TRBJ1-1 TRBV19 many TRBD1 TGTGCCAGTAGCGGGGACAGGGAAAACACTGAAGCTTTCTTT CASSGDRENTEAFF
TRBJ1-2 TRBV2 - TRBD1 TGTGCCAGCACCCAAGGGGCAGGGGGCGCGGGTGGCTACACCTTC CASTQGAGGAGGYTF
TRBJ2-3 TRBV18 - - TGTGCCAGCTCACCACCGGCGGTCACACTTGACACAGATACGCAGTATTTT CASSPPAVTLDTDTQYF
TRBJ2-1 TRBV30 - TRBD1 TGTGCCTGGAGTGTACGAGCCTCTTTGGGACAGTACAATGAGCAGTTCTTC CAWSVRASLGQYNEQFF
TRBJ2-7 TRBV5-1 - - TGCGCCAGCAGCGTGCAGGGCCCCGAGCAGTACTTC CASSVQGPEQYF
TRBJ1-4 TRBV7-9 - - TGTGCCAGCAGCTTAGGTGGGGAGGTAGAAAAACTGTTTTTT CASSLGGEVEKLFF
TRBJ2-5 TRBV27 - - TGTGCCAGCACTAAGTTGGGTAGAACGGAGACCCAGTACTTC CASTKLGRTETQYF
TRBJ1-6 TRBV6-5 few - TGTGCCAGCAGTTACTCGAATAATTCACCCCTCCACTTT CASSYSNNSPLHF
TRBJ2-1 TRBV10-3 - TRBD1 TGTGCCATCAGTGATCGGGACAGGGGCGATGAGCAGTTCTTC CAISDRDRGDEQFF
TRBJ1-3 TRBV19 - - TGTGCCAGTAGCCCGACGGAGTCTGGAAACACCATATATTTT CASSPTESGNTIYF
TRBJ2-2 TRBV9 - TRBD2 TGTGCCAGCAGCGCGGGACTAGTAAACACCGGGGAGCTGTTTTTT CASSAGLVNTGELFF
TRBJ2-5 TRBV20-1 - - TGCACGGGGACGGTTGGGGAGACCCAGTACTTC CTGTVGETQYF
TRBJ1-1 TRBV28 - - TGTGCCAGCAGTACGCTAGGATGGACTGAAGCTTTCTTT CASSTLGWTEAFF
TRBJ2-5 TRBV27 - TRBD2 TGTGCCAGCAGTTTAAGTAGCGGGGGACAAGAGACCCAGTACTTC CASSLSSGGQETQYF